This is a list of T cell receptor beta chains from one sample in a study of blood T cell repertoires in COVID-19. Some clones are missing from TCRdb's copy, which holds only in-frame ones; the method was immunoSEQ multiplex PCR. The table lists about 340,000 clones, approximately 82% of them singletons, with about 3% in the top ten. The specimen sequenced was peripheral blood. These receptors were collected from a man aged 25 to 45 with active or convalescent COVID-19. Both conserved end residues are part of each CDR3. The D gene is left open where the match is weak. The size entry is marked missing in some rows and otherwise reads once, few, many or a size class.

j_gene | d_gene | abundance | v_gene | CDR3nt | CDR3aa
TRBJ2-1 | . | . | TRBV24-1 | TGTGCCACCAGTCCTAGCGCACACAATGAGCAGTTCTTC | CATSPSAHNEQFF
TRBJ2-5 | TRBD2 | . | TRBV5-6 | TGTGCCAGCGTTGACGCGGGAGTTGGCCAAGAGACCCAGTACTTC | CASVDAGVGQETQYF
TRBJ1-4 | TRBD1 | . | TRBV6-1 | TGTGCCAGCAGTGAAGTGACAGGGGAAAAACTGTTTTTT | CASSEVTGEKLFF
TRBJ2-2 | TRBD1 | . | TRBV10-3 | TGTGCCATACGGACAGGGGGGGGTACCGGGGAGCTGTTTTTT | CAIRTGGGTGELFF
TRBJ1-2 | . | . | TRBV7-8 | TGTGCCAGCAGCGCGCTTGGGCCCCCAGCTGGCTACACCTTC | CASSALGPPAGYTF
TRBJ2-7 | . | . | TRBV7-2 | TGTGCCAGCAGCTTAGATCCGAGGGTAATGGGGCAGTACTTC | CASSLDPRVMGQYF
TRBJ1-5 | . | . | TRBV5-5 | TGTGCCAGCAGCTTAGCTGCGGATCAGCCCCAGCATTTT | CASSLAADQPQHF
TRBJ2-7 | TRBD2 | . | TRBV28 | TGTGCCAGCAGCCTCCCAACTAGCGGGAGTAAGTACGAGCAGTACTTC | CASSLPTSGSKYEQYF
TRBJ2-5 | . | . | TRBV28 | TGTGCCAGCAGTCCAGGGACTTCCCAAGAGACCCAGTACTTC | CASSPGTSQETQYF
TRBJ1-3 | . | . | TRBV9 | TGTGCCAGCAGCGTAGGAGGGCTATCCGGAAACACCATATATTTT | CASSVGGLSGNTIYF
TRBJ2-1 | . | . | TRBV12-3/TRBV12-4 | TGTGCCAGCAGTTTAATGAGGGTGGAGCAGTTCTTC | CASSLMRVEQFF
TRBJ2-7 | TRBD2 | . | TRBV9 | TGTGCCAGCAGCGTGGGGAGCAGCCCTATACTAGCGGGCCTTCACTACGAGCAGTACTTC | CASSVGSSPILAGLHYEQYF
TRBJ2-3 | . | . | TRBV11-2 | TGTGCCAGCAGCTTAGGGAGGGTCAGCACAGATACGCAGTATTTT | CASSLGRVSTDTQYF
TRBJ2-3 | TRBD2 | . | TRBV4-2 | TGTGCCAGCAGCCATCCCACGGGGGGAGGGCTGGTATCAGATACGCAGTATTTT | CASSHPTGGGLVSDTQYF
TRBJ2-7 | TRBD1 | once | TRBV28 | TGTGCCAGCAGTTCTACAGGGGATCTCACCTACGAGCAGTACTTC | CASSSTGDLTYEQYF
TRBJ2-5 | TRBD1 | . | TRBV7-9 | TGTGCCAGCACCCGGGACAGGGTTATTGTGGAGACCCAGTACTTC | CASTRDRVIVETQYF
TRBJ2-2 | . | . | TRBV4-2 | TGTGCCAGCAGCCAAGTCCAGGGTTATACCGGGGAGCTGTTTTTT | CASSQVQGYTGELFF
TRBJ2-1 | TRBD2 | . | TRBV30 | TGTGCCTGCTCTTTCGGTAGCGGGAGGGCTGGCTCCTACAATGAGCAGTTCTTC | CACSFGSGRAGSYNEQFF
TRBJ2-7 | TRBD1 | . | TRBV28 | TGTGCCAGCAGTTCAGGGGGACAGGGGGCGAGAGAGCAGTACTTC | CASSSGGQGAREQYF
TRBJ2-1 | TRBD1 | . | TRBV24-1 | TGTGCCACCACTCCGGGGACAGACAATGAGCAGTTCTTC | CATTPGTDNEQFF
TRBJ2-5 | . | . | TRBV27 | TGTGCCAGCAGTTTAGTAGGCGGAGAGACCCAGTACTTC | CASSLVGGETQYF
TRBJ1-3 | . | . | TRBV20-1 | TGCAGTGGTAGCATTGGGAGCACCATATATTTT | CSGSIGSTIYF
TRBJ2-1 | . | . | TRBV2 | TGTGCCAGCAGTGAAAGAAGGCCCCCTAGCGAGTTCTTC | CASSERRPPSEFF
TRBJ2-7 | . | . | TRBV6-1 | TGTGCCAGCAGTGAGAACTCCCACGAGCAGTACTTC | CASSENSHEQYF
TRBJ1-2 | TRBD1 | . | TRBV18 | TGTGCCAGCTCACCCGACAGGGTAGGCTACACCTTC | CASSPDRVGYTF
TRBJ2-6 | . | . | TRBV18 | TGTGCCAGCTCTTCGGGTTCCCACTCTGGGGCCAACGTCCTGACTTTC | CASSSGSHSGANVLTF
TRBJ1-1 | TRBD1 | few | TRBV6-1 | TGTGCCAGCAGTTTAGGGGGCCTCCTGGACACTGAAGCTTTCTTT | CASSLGGLLDTEAFF
TRBJ1-5 | TRBD1 | . | TRBV30 | TGTGCCTGGAGCGTAGGGACAGGGAGACAGCCCCAGCATTTT | CAWSVGTGRQPQHF
TRBJ1-1 | . | . | TRBV27 | TGTGCCAGCAGTTTGGGCGGGGGGAACAGTGAAGCTTTCTTT | CASSLGGGNSEAFF
TRBJ1-1 | . | . | TRBV4-1 | TGCGCCAGCAGCCGGGCTATTCACCTGAACACTGAAGCTTTCTTT | CASSRAIHLNTEAFF
TRBJ1-1 | TRBD1 | . | TRBV5-1 | TGCGCCAGCAGCTTGGTGGGACAGCTGAACACTGAAGCTTTCTTT | CASSLVGQLNTEAFF
TRBJ1-5 | TRBD1 | . | TRBV19 | TGTGCCAGTAGACGGACAGGCGATGATCAGCCCCAGCATTTT | CASRRTGDDQPQHF
TRBJ1-4 | TRBD1 | . | TRBV5-1 | TGCGCCAGCAGGAGACAGGGGCAAAATGAAAAACTGTTTTTT | CASRRQGQNEKLFF
TRBJ1-4 | . | . | TRBV28 | TGTGCCAGCAGTTTCCCCCAGGGGCGCGGTGAAAAACTGTTTTTT | CASSFPQGRGEKLFF
TRBJ1-2 | . | . | TRBV7-9 | TGTGCCAGCAGCTTAAGCAATTACTATGGCTACACCTTC | CASSLSNYYGYTF
TRBJ2-3 | . | . | TRBV11-2 | TGTGCCAGCAATCAGGGGCCCAGCACAGATACGCAGTATTTT | CASNQGPSTDTQYF
TRBJ2-7 | TRBD1 | . | TRBV6-5 | TGTGCCAGCAGTCCGGGACAGGGTGGGACCTACGAGCAGTACTTC | CASSPGQGGTYEQYF
TRBJ2-1 | TRBD2 | . | TRBV28 | TGTGCCAGCAGGTCACTGGGACTAGCGGGCTCCTACAATGAGCAGTTCTTC | CASRSLGLAGSYNEQFF
TRBJ1-2 | TRBD1 | . | TRBV27 | TGTGCCAGCAGTTTAGGGGACAGAGGCTATGGCTACACCTTC | CASSLGDRGYGYTF
TRBJ1-2 | TRBD1 | . | TRBV14 | TGTGCCAGCAGCGCCCGGGACAGGGGCTATGGCTACACCTTC | CASSARDRGYGYTF